The clone carrying this T cell receptor (beta chain) was counted once. The sampling schedule covered blood at baseline, cycle 4 day 1, and cycle 7 day 1. The data originate from a study of OX40 agonist ivuxolimab in advanced cancers. Sequencing used immunoSEQ multiplex PCR; TCRdb keeps in-frame clones, though not all of them. The table lists approximately 70,000 clones, approximately 78% of them singletons. The CDR3 consists of 10 residues. With 8 bases removed from V and 8 bases from J, the gap between germline ends came to 6 bases. Germline values: CDR1 LNHDA, CDR2 SQIVND (reference sequence). The chain links TRBV19 to TRBJ1-4; D is uncertain. The sample consisted of CD4+ or CD8+ T cells sorted from blood, taken in a trial of the OX40 agonist ivuxolimab. This sequence was found in an adult with an advanced solid tumor such as melanoma, head and neck, liver or kidney cancer. For the CDR3, the DNA is TGTGCCAGTGGGCGGGAAAAACTGTTTTTT. It encodes CASGREKLFF.